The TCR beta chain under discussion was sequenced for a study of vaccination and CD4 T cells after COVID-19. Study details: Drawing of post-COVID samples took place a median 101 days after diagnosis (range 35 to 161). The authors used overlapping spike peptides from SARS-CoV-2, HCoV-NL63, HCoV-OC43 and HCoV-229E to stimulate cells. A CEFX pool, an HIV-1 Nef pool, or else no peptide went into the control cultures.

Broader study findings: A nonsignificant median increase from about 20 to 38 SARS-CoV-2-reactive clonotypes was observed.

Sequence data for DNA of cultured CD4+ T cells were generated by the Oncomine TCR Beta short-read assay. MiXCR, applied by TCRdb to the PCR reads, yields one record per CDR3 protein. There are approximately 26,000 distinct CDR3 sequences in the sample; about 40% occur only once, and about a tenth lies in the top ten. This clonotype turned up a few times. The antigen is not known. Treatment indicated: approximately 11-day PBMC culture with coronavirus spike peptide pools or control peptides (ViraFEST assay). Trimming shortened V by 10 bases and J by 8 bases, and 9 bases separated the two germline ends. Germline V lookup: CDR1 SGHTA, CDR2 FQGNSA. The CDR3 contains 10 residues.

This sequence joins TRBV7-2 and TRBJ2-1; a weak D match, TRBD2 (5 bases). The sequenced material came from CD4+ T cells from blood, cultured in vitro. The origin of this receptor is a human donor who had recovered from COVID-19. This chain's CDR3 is CATPGDEQFF. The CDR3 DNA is TGTGCCACCCCCGGGGATGAGCAGTTCTTC.